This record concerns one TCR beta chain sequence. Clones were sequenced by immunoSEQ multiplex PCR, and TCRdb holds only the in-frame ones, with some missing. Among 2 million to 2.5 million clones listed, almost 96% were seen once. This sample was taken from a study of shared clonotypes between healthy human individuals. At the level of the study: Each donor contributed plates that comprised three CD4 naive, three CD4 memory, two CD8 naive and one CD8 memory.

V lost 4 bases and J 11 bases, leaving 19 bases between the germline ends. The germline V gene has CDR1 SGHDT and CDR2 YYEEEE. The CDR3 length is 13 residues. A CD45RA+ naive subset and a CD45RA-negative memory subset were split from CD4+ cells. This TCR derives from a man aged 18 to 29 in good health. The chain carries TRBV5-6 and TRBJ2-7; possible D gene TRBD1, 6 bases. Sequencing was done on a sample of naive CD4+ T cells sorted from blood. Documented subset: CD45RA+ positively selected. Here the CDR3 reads CASSPGTRGTKYF. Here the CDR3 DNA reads TGTGCCAGCAGCCCCGGGACAAGGGGGACGAAGTACTTC.